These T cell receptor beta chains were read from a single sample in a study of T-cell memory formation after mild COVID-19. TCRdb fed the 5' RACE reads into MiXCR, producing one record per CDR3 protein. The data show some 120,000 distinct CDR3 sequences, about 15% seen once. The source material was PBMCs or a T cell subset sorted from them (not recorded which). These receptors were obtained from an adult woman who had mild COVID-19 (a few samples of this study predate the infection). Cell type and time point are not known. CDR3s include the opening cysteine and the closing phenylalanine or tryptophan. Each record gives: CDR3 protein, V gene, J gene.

CDR3aa: CASTLRGADTGELFF
v_gene: TRBV5-1
j_gene: TRBJ2-2

CDR3aa: CASSLERAGAPLHF
v_gene: TRBV7-9
j_gene: TRBJ1-6

CDR3aa: CASSVTPNTGELFF
v_gene: TRBV9
j_gene: TRBJ2-2

CDR3aa: CASSLEALMGASTDTQYF
v_gene: TRBV7-6
j_gene: TRBJ2-3

CDR3aa: CASSSIPPIPAGIETQYF
v_gene: TRBV7-6
j_gene: TRBJ2-5

CDR3aa: CAWTSGTQYF
v_gene: TRBV30
j_gene: TRBJ2-3

CDR3aa: CASSQDSWGNSNREAFF
v_gene: TRBV4-2
j_gene: TRBJ1-1

CDR3aa: CASSPTGGLSEAFF
v_gene: TRBV18
j_gene: TRBJ1-1

CDR3aa: CASRPGTVEAFF
v_gene: TRBV2
j_gene: TRBJ1-1

CDR3aa: CASSIGQGARGYTF
v_gene: TRBV5-1
j_gene: TRBJ1-2

CDR3aa: CASSLRPGTSGTGEQFF
v_gene: TRBV5-1
j_gene: TRBJ2-1

CDR3aa: CARMRDTGTYNEQFF
v_gene: TRBV15
j_gene: TRBJ2-1

CDR3aa: CASSAQREQGKETQYF
v_gene: TRBV5-1
j_gene: TRBJ2-5

CDR3aa: CASSSWTGLEETQYF
v_gene: TRBV6-6
j_gene: TRBJ2-5

CDR3aa: CASSVLSTDTQYF
v_gene: TRBV9
j_gene: TRBJ2-3

CDR3aa: CASSPFQGGSYEQYF
v_gene: TRBV18
j_gene: TRBJ2-7

CDR3aa: CASSTFWTGGGENTEAFF
v_gene: TRBV19
j_gene: TRBJ1-1

CDR3aa: CASSVDPGGYGNTIYF
v_gene: TRBV9
j_gene: TRBJ1-3

CDR3aa: CASSLGEGIEAFF
v_gene: TRBV7-9
j_gene: TRBJ1-1

CDR3aa: CASSVADRTTGELFF
v_gene: TRBV9
j_gene: TRBJ2-2

CDR3aa: CASHLGSPMLYTF
v_gene: TRBV2
j_gene: TRBJ1-2

CDR3aa: CASSLTPGRGNEQYF
v_gene: TRBV5-6
j_gene: TRBJ2-7

CDR3aa: CASSPAGYNSPLHF
v_gene: TRBV18
j_gene: TRBJ1-6

CDR3aa: CASSAANEQFF
v_gene: TRBV9
j_gene: TRBJ2-1

CDR3aa: CATDSGIAKNIQYF
v_gene: TRBV15
j_gene: TRBJ2-4

CDR3aa: CASSTTGQSNTEAFF
v_gene: TRBV4-2
j_gene: TRBJ1-1

CDR3aa: CASRSSGRAVGELFF
v_gene: TRBV6-5
j_gene: TRBJ2-2

CDR3aa: CATSDAGGLAYEQYF
v_gene: TRBV24-1
j_gene: TRBJ2-7

CDR3aa: CASERAARWRTGELFF
v_gene: TRBV21-1
j_gene: TRBJ2-2

CDR3aa: CASSLGGRATEQYF
v_gene: TRBV7-2
j_gene: TRBJ2-7

CDR3aa: CASSPAEFTDTQYF
v_gene: TRBV2
j_gene: TRBJ2-3

CDR3aa: CATSDPRGANNEQFF
v_gene: TRBV24-1
j_gene: TRBJ2-1

CDR3aa: CASSRLAGGSETQYF
v_gene: TRBV12-3/TRBV12-4
j_gene: TRBJ2-5

CDR3aa: CASRTRPGTSKNEQFF
v_gene: TRBV5-1
j_gene: TRBJ2-1

CDR3aa: CSARESGFNQPQHF
v_gene: TRBV20-1
j_gene: TRBJ1-5

CDR3aa: CASSRGTGQGTTEAFF
v_gene: TRBV4-1
j_gene: TRBJ1-1

CDR3aa: CAVYGTGSHEQYF
v_gene: TRBV30
j_gene: TRBJ2-7

CDR3aa: CASSFNQGTQYF
v_gene: TRBV12-3/TRBV12-4
j_gene: TRBJ2-3

CDR3aa: CASSQRVGYTNEQFF
v_gene: TRBV4-2
j_gene: TRBJ2-1

CDR3aa: CASSLEPGLGPQYF
v_gene: TRBV7-3
j_gene: TRBJ2-7

CDR3aa: CASSSTGAGELFF
v_gene: TRBV5-1
j_gene: TRBJ2-2

CDR3aa: CASSLVGHDTQYF
v_gene: TRBV12-3/TRBV12-4
j_gene: TRBJ2-3

CDR3aa: CASSVASWDALSSYNEQFF
v_gene: TRBV9
j_gene: TRBJ2-1

CDR3aa: CASSVWGQEETQYF
v_gene: TRBV2
j_gene: TRBJ2-5

CDR3aa: CASSPSGQRRYGYTF
v_gene: TRBV12-3/TRBV12-4
j_gene: TRBJ1-2

CDR3aa: CASSFGGTSGNEQFF
v_gene: TRBV7-2
j_gene: TRBJ2-1

CDR3aa: CASSLDGDNQPQHF
v_gene: TRBV12-3/TRBV12-4
j_gene: TRBJ1-5